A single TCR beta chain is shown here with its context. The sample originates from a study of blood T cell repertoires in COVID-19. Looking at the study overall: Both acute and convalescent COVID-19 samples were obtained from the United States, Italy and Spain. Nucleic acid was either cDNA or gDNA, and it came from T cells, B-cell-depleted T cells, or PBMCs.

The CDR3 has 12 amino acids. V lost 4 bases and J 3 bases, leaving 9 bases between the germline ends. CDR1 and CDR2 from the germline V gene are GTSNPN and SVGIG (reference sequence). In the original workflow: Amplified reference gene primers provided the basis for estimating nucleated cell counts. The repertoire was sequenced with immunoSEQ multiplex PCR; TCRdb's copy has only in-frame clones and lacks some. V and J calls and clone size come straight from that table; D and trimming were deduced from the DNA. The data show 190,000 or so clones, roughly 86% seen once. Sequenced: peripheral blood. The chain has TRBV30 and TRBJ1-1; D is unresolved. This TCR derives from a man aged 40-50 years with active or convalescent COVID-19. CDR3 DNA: TGTGCCTGGAACCCGGTGCACACTGAAGCTTTCTTT. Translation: CAWNPVHTEAFF.